A single sample gave rise to the 18 T cell receptor beta chains below, sequenced in a study of blood T cell repertoires in COVID-19. Profiling relied on immunoSEQ multiplex PCR, and the TCRdb table lists in-frame clones only, not all of them. The table lists around 64,000 clones, approximately 90% of them singletons, with about 3.5% in the top ten. Sequencing was performed on peripheral blood. Receptors originate from a man aged 50 to 60 with active COVID-19.

The chain uses TRBV10-3 and TRBJ2-7, with 11 nucleotides matching TRBD2. The junction had 4 bases not matched to a gene; V was cut back by 6 bases and J by 0 bases. This CDR3 is built from 15 residues. From germline, CDR1 is ENHRY and CDR2 SYGVKD. The CDR3 region has the DNA TGTGCCATCAGCGGGACTAGCGGACTCTCCTACGAGCAGTACTTC. Its protein is CAISGTSGLSYEQYF.

V and J are TRBV7-2 and TRBJ2-5; 12 bases agree with TRBD1. Germline V gene sequence: CDR1 SGHTA, CDR2 FQGNSA. The CDR3 loop spans 16 amino acids. The trim removed 0 bases at V and 3 bases at J, leaving 2 bases unmatched. CDR3 amino acids: CASSLAGTGGEETQYF. CDR3 bases: TGTGCCAGCAGCTTAGCCGGGACAGGGGGCGAAGAGACCCAGTACTTC.

The gene calls are TRBV7-3 and TRBJ2-1; 9 positions match TRBD1. V lost 5 bases, J lost 8 bases, and 10 bases stayed unmatched. Germline values: CDR1 SGHTA, CDR2 FQGTGA. This CDR3 region has 15 residues. The CDR3 nucleotides read TGTGCCAGCAGCCCCTGGGACAGGGTGGGTTATGAGCAGTTCTTC. Translated: CASSPWDRVGYEQFF. The full variable domain, in which reference TRBV7-3 and TRBJ2-1 provide the parts outside the CDR3, is GAGVSQTPSNKVTEKGKYVELRCDPISGHTALYWYRQSLGQGPEFLIYFQGTGAADDSGLPNDRFFAVRPEGSVSTLKIQRTERGDSAVYLCASSPWDRVGYEQFFGPGTRLTVL.

The gene calls are TRBV7-2 and TRBJ1-1; TRBD1 aligns across 7 bases. This CDR3 comprises 16 residues. The germline V gene encodes CDR1 SGHTA and CDR2 FQGNSA. V lost 2 bases and J lost 0; bases outside the gene matches: 6. This CDR3 is CASSLSGTAMNTEAFF. In DNA, the CDR3 is TGTGCCAGCAGCTTATCCGGGACAGCCATGAACACTGAAGCTTTCTTT.

The CDR3 bases are TGTGCCAGCAGCCTACCGACAGGGGAGGGAAACACCATATATTTT. It codes for CASSLPTGEGNTIYF. V is TRBV3-1 (or the pseudogene TRBV3-2) and J is TRBJ1-3, with 8 positions matching TRBD1. Trimming at V came to 4 bases and at J to 4 bases, leaving 6 bases not matched to a gene. The germline V gene has CDR1 LGHDT and CDR2 YNNKEL (reference sequence). CDR3 length: 15 amino acids.

The chain employs TRBV4-2 and TRBJ2-7, with D tentatively TRBD1 (6 bases). The CDR3 totals 15 residues. The V gene's germline CDR1 is LGHNA and CDR2 YNFKEQ. V was trimmed by 0 bases and J by 2 bases, leaving 11 bases between them. The chain's CDR3 is CASSQEGDKPYEQYF. In nucleotides, the CDR3 is TGTGCCAGCAGCCAAGAGGGGGACAAACCCTACGAGCAGTACTTC.

The chain couples TRBV7-8 to TRBJ2-1, with D uncertain. The CDR3 is 12 residues long. Germline V CDR1 and CDR2: SGHVS, FQNEAQ. The V gene lost 1 base and the J gene lost 8 bases, with 6 bases spanning the gap. CDR3 residues: CASSLGLHEQFF. CDR3 in DNA: TGTGCCAGCAGCTTAGGACTCCATGAGCAGTTCTTC.

The rearrangement uses TRBV6-5 and TRBJ1-2; D unclear. Per germline, CDR1 MNHEY and CDR2 SVGAGI. CDR3 size: 15 residues. The V and J ends lost 2 bases and 4 bases respectively, with 14 bases between them. The CDR3 loop is CASSYGGVRSYGYTF. CDR3 DNA: TGTGCCAGCAGTTACGGCGGGGTGAGGTCCTATGGCTACACCTTC.

This chain uses TRBV5-4 with TRBJ2-6; maybe TRBD2 (6 bases). This CDR3 has 16 residues. Per the germline V gene, CDR1 is SGHNT and CDR2 is YYREEE (reference sequence). Trimming shortened V by 3 bases and J by 0 bases, and 10 bases separated the two germline ends. The CDR3 is CASSSGSSSGANVLTF. Here the CDR3 DNA reads TGTGCCAGCAGCTCCGGGAGCAGCTCTGGGGCCAACGTCCTGACTTTC.

V gene TRBV5-4 combines with J gene TRBJ1-5, with TRBD1 matching 8 bases. This CDR3 comprises 14 residues. Germline V gene data show CDR1 as SGHNT and CDR2 as YYREEE (reference sequence). The J segment lost 5 bases and the V segment lost 7 bases, leaving 8 bases of the junction unmatched. The CDR3 protein is CASSAGTGDQPQHF. The CDR3 DNA is TGTGCCAGCTCCGCCGGGACAGGTGATCAGCCCCAGCATTTT.

This sequence joins TRBV20-1 and TRBJ1-1; tentative D call: TRBD1 (6 bases). CDR1 DFQATT and CDR2 SNEGSKA come from the germline V gene (reference sequence). The CDR3 totals 11 residues. Trimming removed 5 bases from V and 3 bases from J, with 7 bases in between. CDR3 loop: CSAYRDTEAFF. The CDR3 nucleotides are TGCAGTGCTTACAGGGACACTGAAGCTTTCTTT.

This chain uses TRBV4-2 with TRBJ2-3; 7 nucleotides match TRBD2. Trimming cost V 1 base and J 4 bases; bases outside gene matches: 8. Germline CDR1 reads LGHNA; CDR2 reads YNFKEQ. There are 16 residues in the CDR3. The chain's CDR3 is CASSQVAGVNPDTQYF. CDR3 coding DNA: TGTGCCAGCAGCCAAGTTGCGGGGGTAAATCCAGATACGCAGTATTTT.

The V gene is TRBV6-5, the J gene TRBJ2-5, with 9 bases lining up with TRBD1. Germline CDR1 MNHEY, CDR2 SVGAGI. J gave up 0 bases and V 7 bases, and 6 bases lay outside the gene matches. The CDR3 is 15 residues long. The CDR3 DNA sequence: TGTGCCAGCACCAGACAGGGGGAGTACCAAGAGACCCAGTACTTC. This encodes CASTRQGEYQETQYF.

The rearrangement uses TRBV14 and TRBJ2-5, with 7 bases aligning to TRBD1. Germline V gives CDR1 SGHDN, CDR2 FVKESK. The V gene end was trimmed by 1 base and the J gene end by 4 bases; junction bases not matched to a gene: 0. CDR3 size: 13 residues. CDR3 nucleotide sequence: TGTGCCAGCAGCCAAGCAGGGGGAGAGACCCAGTACTTC. This codes for CASSQAGGETQYF.

Concerning this clone: Relative to the germline gene, one junction end is altered; a read error may explain this. V is TRBV5-1 and J is TRBJ2-7; tentatively, D is TRBD1 (7 bases). The CDR3 is 16 amino acids. Germline CDR1 SGHRS, CDR2 YFSETQ. CDR3 nucleotides: TGCGCCAGCAGCTGGAGCCCCAGGGGGGCGTCCTCCGAGCAGTACTTC. Translation gives CASSWSPRGASSEQYF.

The gene calls are TRBV18 and TRBJ1-3; 7 bases map to TRBD1. Losses at the gene ends were 3 bases for V and 0 bases for J; bases not matched to a gene: 8. Germline CDR1 and CDR2: KGHSH and LQKENI. There are 17 residues in the CDR3. As DNA, the CDR3 is TGTGCCAGCTCACCCAGTACGGACAGGAGCTCTGGAAACACCATATATTTT. Translating it yields CASSPSTDRSSGNTIYF.

The chain joins TRBV28 to TRBJ1-1; D unclear. With 9 bases removed from V and 1 base from J, the gap between germline ends came to 6 bases. Germline loops: CDR1 MDHEN, CDR2 SYDVKM. CDR3 length equals 11 residues. The CDR3 region is CASLGNTEAFF. The CDR3 DNA reads TGTGCCAGTCTCGGGAACACTGAAGCTTTCTTT.

CDR3 in DNA: TGTGCCAGCACCGACAGTAGTCGCTACGAGCAGTACTTC. The encoded protein is CASTDSSRYEQYF. This sequence joins TRBV27 and TRBJ2-7; the D gene is possibly TRBD1 (5 bases). This CDR3 region has 13 residues. Germline CDR1 reads MNHEY; CDR2 reads SMNVEV (reference sequence). V lost 7 bases and J lost 3, with 13 bases in between.